The 23 T cell receptor beta chains reported below all come from one sample, sequenced in a study of cytomegalovirus exposure and HLA in healthy donors. The primer mix had 60 Vbeta and 13 Jbeta primers. Produced via immunoSEQ multiplex PCR; TCRdb's table is partial and in-frame only. The sample includes 95,000 to 150,000 clones, approximately 80% of them seen just once. The sequencing sample was made of PBMCs. These receptors all come from a man aged 45-60 years in good health and CMV-seronegative.

V usage is TRBV5-6 and J usage is TRBJ1-4; 7 bases map to TRBD1. Unmatched junction bases numbered 16, after V lost 4 bases and J lost 7 bases. Looked up from germline, CDR1 is SGHDT and CDR2 is YYEEEE. The CDR3 is 17 residues long. CDR3 nucleotide sequence: TGTGCCAGCAGCCAACAGAACAGGGGATGGGGTGGTGAAAAACTGTTTTTT. Encoded protein: CASSQQNRGWGGEKLFF.

The chain combines TRBV5-1 with TRBJ2-7; 8 nucleotides line up with TRBD1. The V segment lost 4 bases and the J segment 2 bases; nucleotides outside the gene matches: 11. The length of the CDR3 is 16 residues. Germline values: CDR1 SGHRS, CDR2 YFSETQ. The CDR3 reads CASSLVPGQATYEQYF. The CDR3 DNA reads as TGCGCCAGCAGCCTGGTACCGGGACAGGCAACCTACGAGCAGTACTTC.

This chain links TRBV19 with TRBJ2-1; the D gene is possibly TRBD1 (5 bases). Germline-derived CDR1 and CDR2 are LNHDA and SQIVND (reference sequence). This CDR3 is built from 15 residues. With 1 base removed from V and 6 bases from J, the gap between germline ends came to 13 bases. The CDR3 loop reads CASSIVRVRGNEQFF. The CDR3 DNA reads as TGTGCCAGTAGTATAGTCAGGGTCAGAGGCAATGAGCAGTTCTTC.

The chain carries TRBV7-3 and TRBJ2-1; 11 positions agree with TRBD2. V trimming: 5 bases; J trimming: 4 bases; junction bases outside the gene matches: 4. There are 15 residues in the CDR3. CDR1 and CDR2 from the germline V gene are SGHTA and FQGTGA. CDR3 coding DNA: TGTGCCAGCAGCCCTGGACTAGCGGGTTACAATGAGCAGTTCTTC. This gives the protein CASSPGLAGYNEQFF.

CDR3 sequence (DNA): TGTGCCAGCAGTACCCGTCGGGGTTCCTACGAGCAGTACTTC. Translated: CASSTRRGSYEQYF. This rearrangement joins TRBV25-1 to TRBJ2-7; D is possibly TRBD2 (5 bases). The germline V and J ends were trimmed by 5 bases and 1 base, with 12 bases remaining between them. Germline-derived CDR1 and CDR2 are MGHDK and SYGVNS. The CDR3 loop spans 14 amino acids.

The rearrangement links TRBV6-1 to TRBJ1-4; D is ambiguous. V shed 3 bases and J shed 7 bases, with 15 bases lying between them. The V gene's germline CDR1 is MNHNS and CDR2 SASEGT. The CDR3 totals 15 residues. CDR3 amino acids: CASSDSGGLGEKLFF. The CDR3 region has the DNA TGTGCCAGCAGTGATTCGGGAGGGTTGGGTGAAAAACTGTTTTTT.

V gene TRBV7-6 combines with J gene TRBJ1-1; the match to TRBD1 covers 8 bases. V shed 5 bases and J 0 bases; nucleotides not matched to a gene: 8. Germline loops: CDR1 SGHVS, CDR2 FNYEAQ. The CDR3 has 16 residues. The CDR3 DNA sequence: TGTGCCAGCAGCCCACTCCCGACAGGGGTGAACACTGAAGCTTTCTTT. Amino acids: CASSPLPTGVNTEAFF.

This sequence joins TRBV11-2 and TRBJ2-1; D is unresolved. The CDR3 is 14 amino acids. The germline CDR1 and CDR2 sequences are SGHAT and FQNNGV. Trimming left V 5 bases short and J 6 bases short, with 14 bases between. The CDR3 region has the DNA TGTGCCAGCAGCATGGCTTTGGCTAGCAATGAGCAGTTCTTC. Its protein product is CASSMALASNEQFF. The entire variable domain, with the rest obtained from reference TRBV11-2 and TRBJ2-1, is as follows: EAGVAQSPRYKIIEKRQSVAFWCNPISGHATLYWYQQILGQGPKLLIQFQNNGVVDDSQLPKDRFSAERLKGVDSTLKIQPAKLEDSAVYLCASSMALASNEQFFGPGTRLTVL.

In this sample, this clone turned up once. This chain connects TRBV2 to TRBJ1-6; TRBD1 matches at 9 bases. V shed 6 bases, J shed 8 bases, and the junction held 11 bases outside the gene matches. CDR1 and CDR2 from the germline V gene are SNHLY and FYNNEI. The CDR3 has 16 amino acids. In nucleotides, the CDR3 is TGTGCCAGCAGCGGCGACCGACAGGGGGGGGATTCACCCCTCCACTTT. Amino acid sequence: CASSGDRQGGDSPLHF. The entire variable domain, with the rest obtained from reference TRBV2 and TRBJ1-6, is as follows: EPEVTQTPSHQVTQMGQEVILRCVPISNHLYFYWYRQILGQKVEFLVSFYNNEISEKSEIFDDQFSVERPDGSNFTLKIRSTKLEDSAMYFCASSGDRQGGDSPLHFGNGTRLTVT.

V and J are TRBV6-6 and TRBJ2-1, with 7 bases aligning to TRBD1. The germline gives CDR1 MNHNY, CDR2 SVGAGI (reference sequence). The CDR3 has 15 residues. V shed 6 bases, J shed 0 bases, and the junction held 5 bases outside the gene matches. CDR3 region: CASSSDRVSYNEQFF. The CDR3 coding sequence is TGTGCCAGCAGCTCCGACAGGGTCTCCTACAATGAGCAGTTCTTC.

This clone has more than one count but fewer than ten. The sample has other DNA sequences that encode this CDR3 too. The rearrangement uses TRBV6-5 and TRBJ1-2, with D possibly TRBD1 on 5 matching bases. Germline V gene sequence: CDR1 MNHEY, CDR2 SVGAGI. The CDR3 extends over 14 amino acids. V lost 5 bases and J 5 bases, leaving 15 bases between the germline ends. Here the CDR3 reads CASSTREVGYGYTF. As DNA, the CDR3 is TGTGCCAGCAGTACCAGGGAAGTAGGGTATGGCTACACCTTC.

The chain employs TRBV11-2 and TRBJ2-7, with 14 bases matching TRBD2. The junction had 4 bases not matched to a gene; V was cut back by 5 bases and J by 7 bases. This CDR3 spans 14 amino acids. The germline V gene has CDR1 SGHAT and CDR2 FQNNGV. CDR3 bases: TGTGCCAGCAGCCGACTAGCGGGAGGGAGAGAGCAGTACTTC. The encoded protein is CASSRLAGGREQYF. Looking up the rest from reference TRBV11-2 and TRBJ2-7 gives the full variable domain: EAGVAQSPRYKIIEKRQSVAFWCNPISGHATLYWYQQILGQGPKLLIQFQNNGVVDDSQLPKDRFSAERLKGVDSTLKIQPAKLEDSAVYLCASSRLAGGREQYFGPGTRLTVT.

Of note for this clone: At one end the junction does not follow the germline gene, possibly because of a read error. This chain joins TRBV7-7 and TRBJ2-1, with D perhaps TRBD2 (7 bases). The CDR3 has 14 amino acids. Germline V gives CDR1 SSHAT, CDR2 FNYEAQ (reference sequence). In DNA form, the CDR3 reads TGTGCTAGCAGCTTAAGCGGCGGGGGCCATGAGCAGTTCTTC. This gives the protein CASSLSGGGHEQFF.

The chain recombines TRBV18 with TRBJ1-5; weak D call: TRBD1 (6 bases). V was pared by 6 bases and J by 2 bases, with 23 bases between. CDR3 length equals 18 residues. Per germline, CDR1 KGHSH and CDR2 LQKENI. This CDR3 is CASSISSGGEGGNQPQHF. In DNA, the CDR3 is TGTGCCAGCTCGATATCTAGTGGAGGGGAGGGGGGCAATCAGCCCCAGCATTTT.

This CDR3 reads CASSPDRGQGRREQYF. The CDR3, as DNA: TGTGCCAGCAGCCCCGACAGGGGACAGGGCCGTCGGGAGCAGTACTTC. The chain recombines TRBV7-9 with TRBJ2-5, with 9 bases that match TRBD1. The CDR3 extends over 16 amino acids. J lost 11 bases, V lost 5 bases, and 18 bases had no gene match. Germline V gene sequence: CDR1 SEHNR, CDR2 FQNEAQ (reference sequence).

The chain links TRBV10-3 to TRBJ1-2; TRBD1 matches at 7 bases. Germline assignment: CDR1 ENHRY and CDR2 SYGVKD. V lost 2 bases and J lost 8; bases outside the gene matches: 11. This CDR3 is built from 15 residues. For the CDR3, the DNA is TGTGCCATCAGTGAGACAAGGGGGACAGTACGGGGCTACACCTTC. Translated, it gives CAISETRGTVRGYTF.

The rearrangement links TRBV7-2 to TRBJ1-2; 8 nucleotides match TRBD1. This CDR3 contains 15 residues. Trimming at V came to 5 bases and at J to 4 bases, leaving 9 bases not matched to a gene. Germline V gives CDR1 SGHTA, CDR2 FQGNSA. The CDR3 protein is CASSGQGPMFYGYTF. CDR3 nucleotide sequence: TGTGCCAGCAGCGGACAGGGACCGATGTTCTATGGCTACACCTTC.

A word on this clone: One end of the junction fails to match germline, which may point to a read error. The CDR3 protein is CASCQAVGGGSTDTQYF. The CDR3 nucleotides are TGTGCCAGCTGCCAAGCAGTGGGGGGAGGAAGCACAGATACGCAGTATTTT. This sequence joins TRBV4-2 and TRBJ2-3; TRBD2 is a possible D gene (6 bases). The CDR3 loop spans 17 amino acids. The germline CDR1 and CDR2 sequences are LGHNA and YNFKEQ.

This clone was seen only a few times. The chain carries TRBV29-1 and TRBJ2-2; TRBD2 matches at 7 bases. Germline V gene lookup returns CDR1 SQVTM and CDR2 ANQGSEA. This CDR3 has 13 amino acids. The V gene end was trimmed by 7 bases and the J gene end by 5 bases; junction bases not matched to a gene: 7. The CDR3 sequence is CSATGTNTGELFF. DNA for the CDR3: TGCAGCGCCACCGGGACTAATACCGGGGAGCTGTTTTTT.

The chain has TRBV6-5 and TRBJ2-7; 9 bases align to TRBD1. The CDR3 is made up of 15 amino acids. With V trimmed by 6 bases and J by 3 bases, 9 bases remained unmatched. The germline CDR1 and CDR2 sequences are MNHEY and SVGAGI. CDR3 protein: CASSLGGTGYYEQYF. DNA for the CDR3: TGTGCCAGCAGCCTAGGAGGGACAGGGTACTACGAGCAGTACTTC.

The V call is TRBV6-6, the J call TRBJ1-5; 9 bases line up with TRBD1. The germline V gene encodes CDR1 MNHNY and CDR2 SVGAGI (reference sequence). After removal of 7 bases from V and 5 bases from J, the junction contained 6 bases not matched to a gene. CDR3 size: 14 residues. The DNA of the CDR3 is TGTGCCAGCACGGGACAGGGCGGATATCAGCCCCAGCATTTT. This sequence encodes CASTGQGGYQPQHF.

The chain joins TRBV18 to TRBJ1-2; TRBD1 matches 9 bases. This CDR3 has 15 residues. The trim removed 3 bases at V and 4 bases at J, leaving 6 bases unmatched. Germline loops: CDR1 KGHSH, CDR2 LQKENI. CDR3 nucleotide sequence: TGTGCCAGCTCACCCGAGTTACAGGGGGCCTATGGCTACACCTTC. Translated, it gives CASSPELQGAYGYTF.

The chain's CDR3 is CSVEVAGLYGYTF. The DNA for the CDR3 is TGCAGCGTTGAAGTAGCAGGGCTCTATGGCTACACCTTC. The chain is built from TRBV29-1 and TRBJ1-2; weak D call: TRBD1 (5 bases). CDR3 size: 13 residues. Looked up from germline, CDR1 is SQVTM and CDR2 is ANQGSEA. Trimming stripped 1 base from V and 4 bases from J, with 10 bases between.